The 20 T cell receptor beta chains listed next were all sequenced from one sample in a study of T-cell reconstitution after alpha-beta-depleted transplantation in children. Construction of the TCRbeta library involved unique molecular identifiers. TCRdb recomputed calls from the PCR reads with MiXCR, one row per CDR3 protein. Of about 460,000 distinct CDR3 sequences listed, roughly 10% are singletons. The sample consisted of PBMCs, mostly from graft donor cells, taken 180 days after TCRalphabeta/CD19-depleted stem cell transplant. All receptors come from a female patient aged 2-10 years who had a stem cell transplant for aplastic anemia, so the T cells may come from the graft donor.

This clonotype was seen a few times. V gene TRBV11-2 combines with J gene TRBJ2-7; 8 bases agree with TRBD1. Unmatched junction bases numbered 9, after V lost 3 bases and J lost 2 bases. CDR1 SGHAT and CDR2 FQNNGV come from the germline V gene. This CDR3 has 16 residues. The CDR3 DNA reads as TGTGCCAGCAGCTTCTCCGACAGGGGAGAGGCCTACGAGCAGTACTTC. Translated, it gives CASSFSDRGEAYEQYF.

The J gene is TRBJ1-4, the V gene TRBV11-2; TRBD1 agrees at 7 bases. The CDR3 is 18 amino acids. V lost 5 bases, J lost 0 bases, and 12 bases stayed unmatched. CDR1 is SGHAT, CDR2 FQNNGV, per germline. CDR3 nucleotides: TGTGCCAGCAGCGCCGGACAGGTCCCATCGGCAACTAATGAAAAACTGTTTTTT. It codes for CASSAGQVPSATNEKLFF.

This clonotype was seen only a few times. This chain uses TRBV5-1 with TRBJ2-2; possible D gene TRBD2, 5 bases. Germline V gene sequence: CDR1 SGHRS, CDR2 YFSETQ. V was shortened by 0 bases and J by 1 base, with 13 bases between the two germline ends. This CDR3 contains 17 residues. The CDR3 bases are TGCGCCAGCAGCTTGGTTCCGGGAATGGGGAACACCGGGGAGCTGTTTTTT. Amino acid sequence: CASSLVPGMGNTGELFF.

V usage is TRBV7-2 and J usage is TRBJ2-3; TRBD2 matches at 14 bases. The CDR3 is 15 amino acids. Losses at the gene ends were 5 bases for V and 6 bases for J; bases not matched to a gene: 4. Germline CDR1 is SGHTA and CDR2 is FQGNSA. The CDR3 sequence: CASSLTSGRADTQYF. DNA for the CDR3: TGTGCCAGCAGCCTGACTAGCGGGAGGGCGGATACGCAGTATTTT.

In this sample, this clonotype turned up a few times. The chain employs TRBV20-1 and TRBJ2-1; 10 nucleotides agree with TRBD2. CDR3 length: 15 amino acids. CDR1 is DFQATT and CDR2 is SNEGSKA in the germline V gene (reference sequence). V was clipped by 1 base and J by 5 bases; unmatched bases: 5. In DNA, the CDR3 is TGCAGTGCTAGAGCCCCGGGACTAGCGCACAATGAGCAGTTCTTC. Translation gives CSARAPGLAHNEQFF.

This clonotype has a handful of counts. The chain employs TRBV15 and TRBJ2-5, with D possibly TRBD2 on 7 matching bases. This CDR3 has 15 amino acids. From germline, CDR1 is LNHNV and CDR2 YYDKDF (reference sequence). Between the trimmed V and J ends, which lost 5 bases and 2 bases, there was a span of 15 bases. The CDR3 DNA is TGTGCCACCAGCGGGAGGGACACCGGACAAGAGACCCAGTACTTC. As protein: CATSGRDTGQETQYF.

In this sample, this clonotype turned up a few times. The V gene is TRBV12-3 or TRBV12-4, the J gene TRBJ1-5; TRBD1 is a possible D gene (6 bases). Between the trimmed V and J ends, which lost 5 bases and 0 bases, there was a span of 20 bases. There are 18 residues in the CDR3. Written as DNA, the CDR3 is TGTGCCAGCAGTCCCACCTACAGGGTTGAGGATAGCAATCAGCCCCAGCATTTT. It yields the protein CASSPTYRVEDSNQPQHF.

V is TRBV6-1 and J is TRBJ2-3; TRBD2 agrees at 13 bases. Germline CDR1 reads MNHNS; CDR2 reads SASEGT. V dropped 5 bases and J dropped 14; count of bases not matched to a gene: 7. This CDR3 comprises 13 residues. In nucleotides, the CDR3 is TGTGCCAGCAGTCTAAGGACTAGCGGGAGTTTGTATTTT. It translates to CASSLRTSGSLYF.

The chain is built from TRBV12-5 and TRBJ2-1; D is uncertain. Between the trimmed V and J ends, which lost 1 base and 9 bases, there was a span of 10 bases. The CDR3 totals 13 residues. Germline lookup yields CDR1 LGHNT and CDR2 FRNRAP. The CDR3 loop is CASGLATSPEQFF. The CDR3 DNA is TGTGCTAGTGGTTTGGCGACCTCTCCTGAGCAGTTCTTC.

This clonotype was observed at least ten times. The chain employs TRBV5-1 and TRBJ2-3; D may be TRBD1 (8 bases). The CDR3 runs to 16 residues. V lost 4 bases and J 0 bases, leaving 15 bases between the germline ends. The V gene's germline CDR1 is SGHRS and CDR2 YFSETQ. CDR3 protein: CASSISGTGSTDTQYF. CDR3 DNA sequence: TGCGCCAGCAGCATAAGCGGGACAGGCAGCACAGATACGCAGTATTTT.

This clonotype was seen only a few times. The chain has TRBV11-2 and TRBJ2-3; 7 bases align to TRBD2. Germline lookup yields CDR1 SGHAT and CDR2 FQNNGV. CDR3 size: 17 residues. V dropped 5 bases and J dropped 4; count of bases not matched to a gene: 15. The CDR3 loop is CASSLRGRAKGPDTQYF. For the CDR3, the DNA is TGTGCCAGCAGCCTTAGAGGGAGGGCGAAAGGGCCAGATACGCAGTATTTT. The full variable domain, its missing parts supplied by reference TRBV11-2 and TRBJ2-3, is EAGVAQSPRYKIIEKRQSVAFWCNPISGHATLYWYQQILGQGPKLLIQFQNNGVVDDSQLPKDRFSAERLKGVDSTLKIQPAKLEDSAVYLCASSLRGRAKGPDTQYFGPGTRLTVL.

This clonotype occurred many times. The chain combines TRBV27 with TRBJ1-4; D might be TRBD1 (5 bases). This CDR3 has 14 residues. Germline V gene sequence: CDR1 MNHEY, CDR2 SMNVEV (reference sequence). Trimming took off 5 bases at V and 7 bases at J, with 14 bases between the two ends. As DNA, the CDR3 is TGTGCCAGCAGTGCCCAGGGATTGGCTGAAAAACTGTTTTTT. This gives the protein CASSAQGLAEKLFF.

This clonotype occurred a few times. DNA for the CDR3: TGTGCCAGCAGCCTGCCGACAGGGTATAACACCGGGGAGCTGTTTTTT. Its protein is CASSLPTGYNTGELFF. The V call is TRBV7-9, the J call TRBJ2-2; TRBD1 aligns across 7 bases. Germline CDR1 reads SEHNR; CDR2 reads FQNEAQ (reference sequence). This CDR3 has 16 amino acids. Trimming took 5 bases from V and 2 from J; bases not matched to a gene: 8.

This clonotype was found a few times. The chain combines TRBV6-1 with TRBJ2-3; 8 nucleotides line up with TRBD1. V dropped 2 bases and J dropped 0; count of bases not matched to a gene: 7. The CDR3 loop spans 17 amino acids. Germline loops: CDR1 MNHNS, CDR2 SASEGT. This CDR3 is CASSERAGGFSTDTQYF. In DNA form, the CDR3 reads TGTGCCAGCAGTGAAAGGGCAGGGGGCTTTAGCACAGATACGCAGTATTTT.

In its sample, this clonotype was seen a few times. This chain links TRBV12-3 or TRBV12-4 with TRBJ1-2, with D maybe TRBD1 (6 bases). Deletions cut 4 bases from V and 4 bases from J, with 13 bases between. This CDR3 comprises 14 residues. The CDR3 region has the DNA TGTGCCAGCAGTTCCCGGGACACCACCTATGGCTACACCTTC. The encoded protein is CASSSRDTTYGYTF.

This clonotype was observed a few times. This chain connects TRBV20-1 to TRBJ1-6; possible D gene TRBD1, 5 bases. From germline, CDR1 is DFQATT and CDR2 SNEGSKA (reference sequence). The V and J ends lost 0 bases and 1 base respectively, with 10 bases between them. The CDR3 is 16 amino acids. In DNA form, the CDR3 reads TGCAGTGCTAGAGATATGAGGGGTTCCTATAATTCACCCCTCCACTTT. Encoded protein: CSARDMRGSYNSPLHF.

This clonotype was seen only a few times. The chain is built from TRBV18 and TRBJ2-1; 11 nucleotides line up with TRBD1. This CDR3 contains 14 residues. Losses at the gene ends were 3 bases for V and 10 bases for J; bases not matched to a gene: 5. From germline, CDR1 is KGHSH and CDR2 LQKENI. CDR3 protein: CASSPGQGVEEQFF. The CDR3 DNA reads as TGTGCCAGCTCACCGGGACAGGGGGTTGAGGAGCAGTTCTTC.

The chain uses TRBV11-3 and TRBJ2-1; D possibly uses TRBD1 or TRBD2 (5 bases each). Per the germline V gene, CDR1 is SGHNT and CDR2 is YENEEA. Deletions cut 0 bases from V and 3 bases from J, with 12 bases between. CDR3 length: 16 amino acids. The CDR3: CASSLDPSGHYNEQFF. In nucleotides, the CDR3 is TGTGCCAGCAGCTTAGATCCGAGCGGACACTACAATGAGCAGTTCTTC. The variable domain in full, completed from reference TRBV11-3 and TRBJ2-1, reads EAGVVQSPRYKIIEKKQPVAFWCNPISGHNTLYWYLQNLGQGPELLIRYENEEAVDDSQLPKDRFSAERLKGVDSTLKIQPAELGDSAVYLCASSLDPSGHYNEQFFGPGTRLTVL.

This clonotype was detected only a few times. This chain joins TRBV15 and TRBJ1-2, with D unresolved. Per the germline V gene, CDR1 is LNHNV and CDR2 is YYDKDF (reference sequence). V was trimmed by 2 bases and J by 8 bases, leaving 9 bases between them. The CDR3 loop spans 12 amino acids. CDR3 protein: CATSRRTSGYTF. The CDR3 DNA is TGTGCCACCAGCAGACGAACCTCCGGCTACACCTTC.

This clonotype came up a few times. The gene calls are TRBV20-1 and TRBJ2-3, with 13 bases matching TRBD2. This CDR3 comprises 14 residues. V lost 7 bases to trimming and J lost 4 bases; unmatched junction nucleotides: 5. Germline lookup yields CDR1 DFQATT and CDR2 SNEGSKA (reference sequence). DNA of the CDR3: TGCAGTGAACGGACTAGCGGGAGTTCAGATACGCAGTATTTT. It specifies CSERTSGSSDTQYF.